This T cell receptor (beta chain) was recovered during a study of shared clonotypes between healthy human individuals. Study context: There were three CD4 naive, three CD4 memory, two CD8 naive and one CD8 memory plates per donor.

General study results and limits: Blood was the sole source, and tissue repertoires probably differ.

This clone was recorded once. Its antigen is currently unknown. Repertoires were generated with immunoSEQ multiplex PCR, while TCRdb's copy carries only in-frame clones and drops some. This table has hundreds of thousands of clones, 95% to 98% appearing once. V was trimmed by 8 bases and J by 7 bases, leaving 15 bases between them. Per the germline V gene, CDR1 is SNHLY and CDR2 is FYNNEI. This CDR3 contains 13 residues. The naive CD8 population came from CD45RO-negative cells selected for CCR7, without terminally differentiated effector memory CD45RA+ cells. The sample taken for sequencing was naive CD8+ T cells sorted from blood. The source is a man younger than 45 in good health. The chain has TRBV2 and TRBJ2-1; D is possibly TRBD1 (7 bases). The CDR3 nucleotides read TGTGCCAGCCGCGGGACAGCTTCGAATGAGCAGTTCTTC. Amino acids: CASRGTASNEQFF.